These 28 T cell receptor beta chains were sequenced from one sample in a study of cytomegalovirus exposure and HLA in healthy donors (dated by TCRdb to the late 2010s). Library preparation employed the immunoSEQ multiplex PCR assay. A mixture of 60 forward primers for TCR Vbeta segments and 13 reverse primers for TCR Jbeta segments was used in the multiplex PCR. Sourced from immuneACCESS, this table was stored by TCRdb with only in-frame sequences that have V and J called. A share of the clones is absent; for the studies checked, an unresolved V gene accounts for under half, and the remainder has no known explanation. This sample is represented by about 140,000 clones; roughly 80% of them were singletons. The ten largest account for roughly 10% of the sample. The source material was PBMCs. All receptors derive from a woman aged 50 to 65 in good health and CMV-seropositive.

The chain combines TRBV7-2 with TRBJ1-3; D remains unclear. The CDR3 extends over 15 amino acids. CDR1 and CDR2 (germline): SGHTA, FQGNSA. V lost 5 bases to trimming and J lost 4 bases, with 15 bases between them. The CDR3 DNA reads TGTGCCAGCAGCGCGAACGGGGTAGCCGGAAACACCATATATTTT. Its protein is CASSANGVAGNTIYF.

The gene calls are TRBV6-5 and TRBJ2-2; a weak D match, TRBD1 (5 bases). CDR3 size: 15 residues. CDR1 and CDR2 from the germline V gene are MNHEY and SVGAGI. V was cut by 6 bases and J by 2 bases, with 13 bases left in between. The chain's CDR3 is CASSLRVVNTGELFF. The CDR3 DNA sequence: TGTGCCAGCAGCCTCAGGGTTGTCAACACCGGGGAGCTGTTTTTT.

The chain links TRBV27 to TRBJ1-2; 8 nucleotides match TRBD1. The CDR3 is 13 amino acids. V dropped 4 bases and J dropped 4; count of bases not matched to a gene: 2. Looked up from germline, CDR1 is MNHEY and CDR2 is SMNVEV (reference sequence). In nucleotides, the CDR3 is TGTGCCAGCAGTTCAGGGGGCGGCTATGGCTACACCTTC. Protein product: CASSSGGGYGYTF.

The chain joins TRBV28 to TRBJ1-2; unclear D gene. Germline values: CDR1 MDHEN, CDR2 SYDVKM. The V gene lost 4 bases and the J gene lost 0 bases, with 6 bases spanning the gap. The CDR3 length is 13 residues. Written as DNA, the CDR3 is TGTGCCAGCAGTTCTGGCACTAACTATGGCTACACCTTC. Protein: CASSSGTNYGYTF.

This clone was seen only a few times. The chain links TRBV5-1 to TRBJ2-7; D call uncertain. V gave up 0 bases and J gave up 3 bases, with 13 bases separating them. CDR1 is SGHRS, CDR2 YFSETQ, per germline. The CDR3 loop spans 15 amino acids. CDR3 in DNA: TGCGCCAGCAGCTTGGAGTTTACAGAAGACTACGAGCAGTACTTC. Amino acid sequence: CASSLEFTEDYEQYF.

This clone was picked up a small number of times. V is TRBV9 and J is TRBJ2-1; no reliable D call. Trimming took 0 bases from V and 13 from J, leaving 14 bases between them. CDR1 is SGDLS and CDR2 is YYNGEE in the germline V gene. CDR3 length: 13 amino acids. CDR3 in DNA: TGTGCCAGCAGCGTAGGACATCGCGATGTACAGTTCTTC. It codes for CASSVGHRDVQFF.

This clone was picked up a small number of times. The chain employs TRBV5-1 and TRBJ1-6; 9 nucleotides agree with TRBD1. This CDR3 has 15 residues. With V trimmed by 5 bases and J by 7 bases, 7 bases remained unmatched. The germline gives CDR1 SGHRS, CDR2 YFSETQ. CDR3 coding DNA: TGCGCCAGCAGAGAAGGGACAGGGCCAAATTCACCCCTCCACTTT. Amino acids: CASREGTGPNSPLHF.

This sequence joins TRBV11-2 and TRBJ2-1; 7 nucleotides agree with TRBD2. V was pared by 2 bases and J by 6 bases, with 7 bases of the junction left unmatched. Per the germline V gene, CDR1 is SGHAT and CDR2 is FQNNGV. The CDR3 consists of 15 residues. CDR3 nucleotides: TGTGCCAGCAGCTTAAATGCGGGACTATTCAATGAGCAGTTCTTC. Amino acids: CASSLNAGLFNEQFF. The whole variable domain, remainder taken from reference TRBV11-2 and TRBJ2-1, is EAGVAQSPRYKIIEKRQSVAFWCNPISGHATLYWYQQILGQGPKLLIQFQNNGVVDDSQLPKDRFSAERLKGVDSTLKIQPAKLEDSAVYLCASSLNAGLFNEQFFGPGTRLTVL.

V gene TRBV29-1 combines with J gene TRBJ2-1; maybe TRBD2 (5 bases). Germline V lookup: CDR1 SQVTM, CDR2 ANQGSEA. There are 12 residues in the CDR3. The V gene lost 5 bases and the J gene lost 3 bases, with 8 bases spanning the gap. The CDR3 spells CSVLGSYNEQFF. The CDR3 DNA sequence: TGCAGCGTTTTAGGGAGCTACAATGAGCAGTTCTTC.

The chain employs TRBV7-2 and TRBJ1-1; D remains ambiguous. The germline V gene has CDR1 SGHTA and CDR2 FQGNSA. The CDR3 runs to 12 residues. V was pared by 3 bases and J by 1 base, with 3 bases between. This CDR3 is CASSFSNTEAFF. In nucleotides, the CDR3 is TGTGCCAGCAGCTTCTCGAACACTGAAGCTTTCTTT.

The sample holds one count of this clone. The chain is built from TRBV28 and TRBJ1-2, with 11 bases fitting TRBD1. The CDR3 has 14 residues. Trimming at V came to 6 bases and at J to 8 bases, leaving 8 bases not matched to a gene. The germline CDR1 and CDR2 sequences are MDHEN and SYDVKM. CDR3 amino acids: CASRPGQGVGGYTF. CDR3 nucleotide sequence: TGTGCCAGCAGACCGGGACAGGGGGTGGGGGGCTACACCTTC.

The chain has TRBV6-1 and TRBJ2-3, with 11 bases fitting TRBD2. The CDR3 covers 15 residues. V gave up 5 bases and J gave up 3 bases; unmatched junction bases: 4. Germline V gene sequence: CDR1 MNHNS, CDR2 SASEGT. Here the CDR3 reads CASSSTSGETDTQYF. The CDR3, as DNA: TGTGCCAGCAGTTCGACTAGCGGGGAGACAGATACGCAGTATTTT.

The chain carries TRBV5-1 and TRBJ2-5; 12 bases are a match to TRBD2. The V gene end was trimmed by 5 bases and the J gene end by 5 bases; junction bases not matched to a gene: 7. CDR1 and CDR2 (germline): SGHRS, YFSETQ. This CDR3 spans 15 amino acids. The CDR3 spells CASSLTSGGRETQYF. The CDR3 DNA follows: TGCGCCAGCAGTCTGACTAGCGGGGGCCGTGAGACCCAGTACTTC. The whole variable domain, remainder taken from reference TRBV5-1 and TRBJ2-5, is KAGVTQTPRYLIKTRGQQVTLSCSPISGHRSVSWYQQTPGQGLQFLFEYFSETQRNKGNFPGRFSGRQFSNSRSEMNVSTLELGDSALYLCASSLTSGGRETQYFGPGTRLLVL.

V is TRBV5-1 and J is TRBJ2-1; TRBD1 is a possible D gene (6 bases). The germline V gene has CDR1 SGHRS and CDR2 YFSETQ. The ends were cut back, 2 bases at V and 3 bases at J, with 9 bases in the middle. The CDR3 length is 14 residues. Here the CDR3 reads CASSFRDNYNEQFF. Written as DNA, the CDR3 is TGCGCCAGCAGCTTCCGGGACAACTACAATGAGCAGTTCTTC.

The gene calls are TRBV6-1 and TRBJ1-2; possible D gene TRBD1, 5 bases. The CDR3 extends over 13 amino acids. Trimming pared 2 bases from V and 2 bases from J, leaving 6 bases between. Germline loops: CDR1 MNHNS, CDR2 SASEGT. As DNA, the CDR3 is TGTGCCAGCAGTGAAAACAGGAACTATGGCTACACCTTC. Its protein is CASSENRNYGYTF.

The V and J genes are TRBV6-6 and TRBJ2-5; TRBD1 aligns across 9 bases. TRBJ2-7 explains the end of the DNA better; the J call may be wrong. Germline-derived CDR1 and CDR2 are MNHNY and SVGAGI (reference sequence). The CDR3 totals 14 residues. CDR3 loop: CASSYGQGTYEQYF. The CDR3 nucleotides read TGTGCCAGCAGTTATGGACAGGGGACCTACGAGCAGTACTTC.

This chain links TRBV9 with TRBJ2-7; a possible D gene is TRBD1 (7 bases). V lost 3 bases and J lost 5, with 15 bases in between. Germline CDR1 and CDR2: SGDLS and YYNGEE. The CDR3 has 14 residues. CDR3 protein: CASSGETGRHEQYF. The CDR3 DNA is TGTGCCAGCAGCGGTGAGACAGGGAGGCACGAGCAGTACTTC.

This chain joins TRBV7-6 and TRBJ2-7; D is possibly TRBD1 (5 bases). Trimming pared 6 bases from V and 3 bases from J, leaving 12 bases between. This CDR3 spans 13 amino acids. CDR1 is SGHVS, CDR2 FNYEAQ, per germline. CDR3 DNA sequence: TGTGCCAGCAGTCCGGACACACTCTACGAGCAGTACTTC. Encoded protein: CASSPDTLYEQYF. Together with reference TRBV7-6 and TRBJ2-7, the CDR3 gives the full variable domain: GAGVSQSPRYKVTKRGQDVALRCDPISGHVSLYWYRQALGQGPEFLTYFNYEAQQDKSGLPNDRFSAERPEGSISTLTIQRTEQRDSAMYRCASSPDTLYEQYFGPGTRLTVT.

The chain joins TRBV27 to TRBJ2-3; 8 bases are a match to TRBD2. With V trimmed by 1 base and J by 2 bases, 5 bases remained unmatched. Germline V CDR1 and CDR2: MNHEY, SMNVEV (reference sequence). The length of the CDR3 is 16 residues. The DNA for the CDR3 is TGTGCCAGCAGTTTATTGGTTAGCGGGGACACAGATACGCAGTATTTT. The encoded protein is CASSLLVSGDTDTQYF.

The chain is built from TRBV2 and TRBJ2-5; TRBD2 is a possible D gene (6 bases). The J call may not be correct, given that the DNA end is closer to TRBJ2-7. This CDR3 comprises 15 residues. CDR1 and CDR2 (germline): SNHLY, FYNNEI. The CDR3 DNA is TGTGCCAGCAGTGGCGGGACGGGCAGCTCCTACGAGCAGTACTTC. As protein: CASSGGTGSSYEQYF.

As DNA, the CDR3 is TGTGCCAGCAGCTTACTTACTTATGGCTACACCTTC. Translation gives CASSLLTYGYTF. The rearrangement joins TRBV7-2 to TRBJ1-2; D is unclear. The V gene's germline CDR1 is SGHTA and CDR2 FQGNSA. The CDR3 spans 12 residues. The V and J ends lost 2 bases and 5 bases respectively, with 6 bases between them.

The rearrangement links TRBV5-6 to TRBJ1-6; D is undetermined. Trimming left V 4 bases short and J 8 bases short, with 16 bases between. In germline, CDR1 is SGHDT, CDR2 YYEEEE. The CDR3 extends over 15 amino acids. For the CDR3, the DNA is TGTGCCAGCAGCCCAGCACCATACGCGGATTCACCCCTCCACTTT. Amino acid sequence: CASSPAPYADSPLHF.

This sequence joins TRBV7-2 and TRBJ1-1; D gene unclear. V was shortened by 0 bases and J by 4 bases, with 12 bases between the two germline ends. CDR1 is SGHTA, CDR2 FQGNSA, per germline. The CDR3 has 15 residues. CDR3 sequence (DNA): TGTGCCAGCAGCTTAGCGACCGGGTTAGGCACTGAAGCTTTCTTT. Its protein is CASSLATGLGTEAFF.

The genes are TRBV5-4 and TRBJ2-7, with 7 positions matching TRBD1. The length of the CDR3 is 15 residues. V lost 2 bases, J lost 6 bases, and 11 bases stayed unmatched. CDR1 is SGHNT, CDR2 YYREEE, per germline (reference sequence). CDR3 bases: TGTGCCAGCAGCTTCGGGGACGCAGGGGGTCGCGAGCAGTACTTC. Residues: CASSFGDAGGREQYF. Variable domain in full (rest from reference TRBV5-4 and TRBJ2-7): ETGVTQSPTHLIKTRGQQVTLRCSSQSGHNTVSWYQQALGQGPQFIFQYYREEENGRGNFPPRFSGLQFPNYSSELNVNALELDDSALYLCASSFGDAGGREQYFGPGTRLTVT.

To note about this clone: One end of the junction fails to match germline, which may point to a read error. This rearrangement joins TRBV6-7 to TRBJ1-3; a weak D match, TRBD1 (6 bases). TRBV6-7 is labeled an ORF, and its function is uncertain. The length of the CDR3 is 18 residues. The CDR3 loop reads CASRRGSGARGSGDTIYF. In nucleotides, the CDR3 is TGTGCCAGCCGAAGGGGAAGTGGCGCCAGGGGCTCTGGAGACACCATATATTTT.

V is TRBV7-3 and J is TRBJ2-5, with 9 bases that match TRBD2. The CDR3 length is 15 residues. V lost 8 bases and J lost 5; bases outside the gene matches: 12. The V gene's germline CDR1 is SGHTA and CDR2 FQGTGA. The CDR3 spells CASGVGGGAGETQYF. For the CDR3, the DNA is TGTGCCAGCGGTGTAGGCGGGGGGGCCGGGGAGACCCAGTACTTC.

In the case of this clone: The same CDR3 also results from other DNA sequences found in this sample. The CDR3 DNA sequence: TGTGCCTGGGAAGGAGCGCGGGGTACAGATACGCAGTATTTT. Residues: CAWEGARGTDTQYF. The genes are TRBV30 and TRBJ2-3; TRBD2 is a possible D gene (6 bases). The CDR3 extends over 14 amino acids. Trimming shortened V by 5 bases and J by 3 bases, and 15 bases separated the two germline ends. Germline CDR1 GTSNPN, CDR2 SVGIG (reference sequence).

The V call is TRBV2, the J call TRBJ2-7; perhaps TRBD2 as D (6 bases). Per the germline V gene, CDR1 is SNHLY and CDR2 is FYNNEI. V lost 3 bases, J lost 3 bases, and 12 bases lay in between. The CDR3 extends over 14 amino acids. The CDR3 reads CASSDRGLLYEQYF. In nucleotides, the CDR3 is TGTGCCAGCAGTGATAGGGGACTCCTCTACGAGCAGTACTTC.